This TCR beta chain is from a study of a mutant IDH1 vaccine in newly diagnosed glioma. Study-wide context: Mean patient age was approximately 40 years; 62.5% were male and around 38% female. Earlier care involved radiotherapy, temozolomide, or both, and the majority received both.

Generated by immunoSEQ multiplex PCR, the TCRdb table keeps only in-frame clones and is missing some. The table shows about 98,000 clones, with roughly 90% occurring only once. Time point here: baseline, week 1 (first vaccination visit). Documented treatment: pre-vaccination baseline after standard-of-care therapy. New astrocytomas of WHO grade 3 or 4 that were IDH1-mutant and ATRX-lost were found in the donors. Trimming took 6 bases from V and 8 from J, leaving 4 bases between them. Germline lookup yields CDR1 MNHNS and CDR2 SASEGT. The CDR3 totals 10 residues. The origin of this receptor is a woman aged 45 to 65 with glioma. Specimen: PBMCs, collected from a glioma patient treated with radiotherapy, temozolomide or both. This sequence joins TRBV6-1 and TRBJ1-4, with D uncertain. CDR3 DNA: TGTGCCAGCAGAAAGGAAAAACTGTTTTTT. It encodes CASRKEKLFF.